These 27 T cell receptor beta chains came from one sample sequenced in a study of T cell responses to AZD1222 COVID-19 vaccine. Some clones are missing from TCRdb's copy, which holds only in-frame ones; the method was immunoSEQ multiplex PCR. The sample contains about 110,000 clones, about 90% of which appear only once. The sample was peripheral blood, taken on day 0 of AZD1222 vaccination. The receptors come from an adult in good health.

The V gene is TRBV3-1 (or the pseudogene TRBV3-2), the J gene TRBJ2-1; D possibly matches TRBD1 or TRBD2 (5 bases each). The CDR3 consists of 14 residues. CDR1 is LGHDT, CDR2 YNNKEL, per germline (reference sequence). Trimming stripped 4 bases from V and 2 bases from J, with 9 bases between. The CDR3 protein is CASSLTGPYNEQFF. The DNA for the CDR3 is TGTGCCAGCAGCCTTACGGGACCCTACAATGAGCAGTTCTTC.

The CDR3 bases are TGTGCCAGCAGTTACTTGAGGTATCCTGGAAACACCATATATTTT. Amino acids: CASSYLRYPGNTIYF. V gene TRBV6-5 combines with J gene TRBJ1-3, with no clear D. Germline V CDR1 and CDR2: MNHEY, SVGAGI. The CDR3 length is 15 residues. Trimming pared 1 base from V and 2 bases from J, leaving 9 bases between.

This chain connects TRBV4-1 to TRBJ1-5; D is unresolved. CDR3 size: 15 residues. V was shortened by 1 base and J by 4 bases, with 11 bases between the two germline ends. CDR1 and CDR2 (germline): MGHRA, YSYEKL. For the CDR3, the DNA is TGCGCCAGCAGCCAAGGGAGCAGGAGGAATCAGCCCCAGCATTTT. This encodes CASSQGSRRNQPQHF.

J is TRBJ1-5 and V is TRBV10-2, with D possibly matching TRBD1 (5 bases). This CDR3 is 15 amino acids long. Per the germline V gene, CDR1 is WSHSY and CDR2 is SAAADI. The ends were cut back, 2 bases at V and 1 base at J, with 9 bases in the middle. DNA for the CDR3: TGCGCCAGCAGTGAGGGGAGGGGAAGCAATCAGCCCCAGCATTTT. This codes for CASSEGRGSNQPQHF.

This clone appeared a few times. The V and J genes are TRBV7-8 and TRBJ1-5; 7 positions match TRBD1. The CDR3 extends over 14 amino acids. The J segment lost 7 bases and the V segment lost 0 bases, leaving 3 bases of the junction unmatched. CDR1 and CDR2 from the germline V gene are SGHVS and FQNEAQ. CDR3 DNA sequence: TGTGCCAGCAGCTTAGCAGGGGGCTGGCAGCCCCAGCATTTT. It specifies CASSLAGGWQPQHF.

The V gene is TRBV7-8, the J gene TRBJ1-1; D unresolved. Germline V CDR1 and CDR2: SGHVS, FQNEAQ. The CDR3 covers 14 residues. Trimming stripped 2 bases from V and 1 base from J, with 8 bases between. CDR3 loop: CASSLSPENTEAFF. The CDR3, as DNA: TGTGCCAGCAGCTTATCCCCAGAGAACACTGAAGCTTTCTTT.

The CDR3 region is CASSYSGRIIEKLFF. DNA of the CDR3: TGTGCCAGCAGTTACTCCGGCAGAATAATTGAAAAACTGTTTTTT. This chain links TRBV6-2 or TRBV6-3 with TRBJ1-4; D unclear. This CDR3 region has 15 residues. Trimming stripped 0 bases from V and 7 bases from J, with 12 bases between. Germline V gene lookup returns CDR1 MNHEY and CDR2 SVGEGT.

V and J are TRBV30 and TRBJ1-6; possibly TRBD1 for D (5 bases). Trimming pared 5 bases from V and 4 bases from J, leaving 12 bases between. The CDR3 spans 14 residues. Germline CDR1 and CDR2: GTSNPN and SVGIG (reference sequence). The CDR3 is CAWGPTDYNSPLHF. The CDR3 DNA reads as TGTGCCTGGGGCCCGACAGATTATAATTCACCCCTCCACTTT.

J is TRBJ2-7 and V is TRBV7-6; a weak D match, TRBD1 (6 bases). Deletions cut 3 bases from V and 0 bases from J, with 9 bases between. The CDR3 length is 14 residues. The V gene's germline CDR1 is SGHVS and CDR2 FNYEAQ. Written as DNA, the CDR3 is TGTGCCAGCAGCTTTGGGGACACCTCCTACGAGCAGTACTTC. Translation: CASSFGDTSYEQYF.

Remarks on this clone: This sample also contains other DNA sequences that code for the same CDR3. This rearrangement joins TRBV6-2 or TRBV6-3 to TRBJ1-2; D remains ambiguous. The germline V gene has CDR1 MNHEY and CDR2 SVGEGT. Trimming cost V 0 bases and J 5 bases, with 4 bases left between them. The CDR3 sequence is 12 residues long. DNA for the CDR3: TGTGCCAGCAGTTACTCAGGGTATGGCTACACCTTC. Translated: CASSYSGYGYTF.

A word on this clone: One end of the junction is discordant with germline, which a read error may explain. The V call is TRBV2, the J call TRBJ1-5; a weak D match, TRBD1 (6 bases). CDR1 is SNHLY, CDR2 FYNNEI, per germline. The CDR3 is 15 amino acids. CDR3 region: CASREGGQGNQPQHF. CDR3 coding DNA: TGTGCCAGCAGGGAAGGGGGGCAGGGGAATCAGCCCCAGCATTTT.

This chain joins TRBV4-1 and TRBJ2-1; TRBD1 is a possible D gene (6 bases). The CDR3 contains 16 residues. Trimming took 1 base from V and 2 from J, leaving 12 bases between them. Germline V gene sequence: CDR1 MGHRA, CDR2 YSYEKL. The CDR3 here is CASSQGTGITYNEQFF. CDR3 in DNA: TGCGCCAGCAGCCAAGGTACAGGGATCACCTACAATGAGCAGTTCTTC.

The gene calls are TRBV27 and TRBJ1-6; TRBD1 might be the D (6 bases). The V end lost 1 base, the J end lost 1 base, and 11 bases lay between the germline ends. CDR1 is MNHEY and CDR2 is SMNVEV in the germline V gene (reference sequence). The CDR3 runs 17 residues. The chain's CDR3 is CASSLLRGRSYNSPLHF. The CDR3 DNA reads TGTGCCAGCAGTTTATTAAGGGGGAGATCCTATAATTCACCCCTCCACTTT.

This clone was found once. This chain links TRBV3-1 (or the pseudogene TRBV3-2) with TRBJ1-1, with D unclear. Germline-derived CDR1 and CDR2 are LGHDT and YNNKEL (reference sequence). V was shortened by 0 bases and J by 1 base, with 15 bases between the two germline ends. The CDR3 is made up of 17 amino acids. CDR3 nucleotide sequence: TGTGCCAGCAGCCAAGATGGCCCGTGGGCAGAGAACACTGAAGCTTTCTTT. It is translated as CASSQDGPWAENTEAFF.

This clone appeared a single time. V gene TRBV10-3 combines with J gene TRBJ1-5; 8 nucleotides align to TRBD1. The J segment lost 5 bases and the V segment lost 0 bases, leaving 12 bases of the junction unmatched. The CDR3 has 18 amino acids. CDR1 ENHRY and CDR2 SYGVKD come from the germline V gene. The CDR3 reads CAISESILAQGEHQPQHF. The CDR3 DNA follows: TGTGCCATCAGTGAGTCGATTTTGGCACAGGGGGAGCATCAGCCCCAGCATTTT.

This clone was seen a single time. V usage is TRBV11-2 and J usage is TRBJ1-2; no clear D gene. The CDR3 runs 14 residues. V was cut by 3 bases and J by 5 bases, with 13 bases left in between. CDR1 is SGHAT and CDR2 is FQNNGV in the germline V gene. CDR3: CASSLNPGYYGYTF. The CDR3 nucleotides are TGTGCCAGCAGCTTGAACCCGGGATATTATGGCTACACCTTC.

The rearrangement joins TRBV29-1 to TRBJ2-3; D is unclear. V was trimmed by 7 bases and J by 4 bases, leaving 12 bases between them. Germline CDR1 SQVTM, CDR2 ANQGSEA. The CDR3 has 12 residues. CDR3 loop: CSATDGADTQYF. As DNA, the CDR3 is TGCAGCGCCACGGACGGCGCAGATACGCAGTATTTT.

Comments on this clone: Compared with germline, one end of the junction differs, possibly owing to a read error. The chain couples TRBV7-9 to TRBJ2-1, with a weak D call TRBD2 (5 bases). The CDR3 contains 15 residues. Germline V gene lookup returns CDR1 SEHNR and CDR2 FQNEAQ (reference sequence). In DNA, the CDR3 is TGTGCCAGCAGCTTAGCCGGACGGGATGCCCTTCCCAGAATCTTC. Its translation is CASSLAGRDALPRIF. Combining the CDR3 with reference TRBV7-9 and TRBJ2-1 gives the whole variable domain DTGVSQNPRHKITKRGQNVTFRCDPISEHNRLYWYRQTLGQGPEFLTYFQNEAQLEKSRLLSDRFSAERPKGSFSTLEIQRTEQGDSAMYLCASSLAGRDALPRIFGPGTRLTVL.

The CDR3 loop is CASSKALRPYYQPQHF. The CDR3 region has the DNA TGTGCCAGCAGCAAAGCGCTGAGGCCCTACTATCAGCCCCAGCATTTT. The chain is built from TRBV21-1 and TRBJ1-5. TRBV21-1 is annotated as a pseudogene. The CDR3 contains 16 residues.

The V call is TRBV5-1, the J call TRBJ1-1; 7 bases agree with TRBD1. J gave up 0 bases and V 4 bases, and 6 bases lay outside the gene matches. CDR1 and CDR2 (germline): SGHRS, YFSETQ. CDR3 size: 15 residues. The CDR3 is CASSPLTGVNTEAFF. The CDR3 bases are TGCGCCAGCAGCCCCCTCACAGGGGTGAACACTGAAGCTTTCTTT.

DNA for the CDR3: TGTGCCAGCAGCCGTAGTACAGACTACAATGAGCAGTTCTTC. As protein: CASSRSTDYNEQFF. J is TRBJ2-1 and V is TRBV11-2; D is unclear. The length of the CDR3 is 14 residues. CDR1 and CDR2 (germline): SGHAT, FQNNGV. Trimming removed 5 bases at V and 3 bases at J, with 11 bases between. The whole variable domain, filled in from reference TRBV11-2 and TRBJ2-1, reads EAGVAQSPRYKIIEKRQSVAFWCNPISGHATLYWYQQILGQGPKLLIQFQNNGVVDDSQLPKDRFSAERLKGVDSTLKIQPAKLEDSAVYLCASSRSTDYNEQFFGPGTRLTVL.

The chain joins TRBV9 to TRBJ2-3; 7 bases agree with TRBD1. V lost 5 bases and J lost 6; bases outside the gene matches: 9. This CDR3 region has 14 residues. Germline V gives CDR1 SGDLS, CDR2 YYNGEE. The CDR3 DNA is TGTGCCAGCAGACCGGGACAGATAAAGGATACGCAGTATTTT. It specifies CASRPGQIKDTQYF.

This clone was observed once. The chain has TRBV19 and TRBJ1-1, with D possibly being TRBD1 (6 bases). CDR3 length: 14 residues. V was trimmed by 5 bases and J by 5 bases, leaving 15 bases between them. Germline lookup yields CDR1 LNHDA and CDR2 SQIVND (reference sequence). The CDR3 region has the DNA TGTGCCAGTAGTCACAGGCCGACAGGAACTGAAGCTTTCTTT. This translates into CASSHRPTGTEAFF.

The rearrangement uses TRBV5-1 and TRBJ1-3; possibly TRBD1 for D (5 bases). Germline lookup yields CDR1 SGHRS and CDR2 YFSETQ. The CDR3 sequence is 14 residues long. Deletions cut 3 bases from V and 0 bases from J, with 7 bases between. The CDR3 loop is CASSSRGSGNTIYF. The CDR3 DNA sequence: TGCGCCAGCAGCTCGAGGGGCTCTGGAAACACCATATATTTT.

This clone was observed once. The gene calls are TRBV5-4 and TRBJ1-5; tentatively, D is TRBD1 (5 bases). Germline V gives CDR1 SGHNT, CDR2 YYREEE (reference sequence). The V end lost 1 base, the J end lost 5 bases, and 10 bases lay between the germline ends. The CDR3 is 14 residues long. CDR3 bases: TGTGCCAGCAGCTTGCCGGGGCCGGATCAGCCCCAGCATTTT. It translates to CASSLPGPDQPQHF.

The CDR3 region is CASSPGNPDGQPQHF. The CDR3, as DNA: TGTGCCAGCTCACCCGGGAACCCTGACGGTCAGCCCCAGCATTTT. This chain uses TRBV18 with TRBJ1-5; D unresolved. The CDR3 contains 15 residues. V shed 3 bases and J shed 6 bases, with 15 bases lying between them. The germline gives CDR1 KGHSH, CDR2 LQKENI.

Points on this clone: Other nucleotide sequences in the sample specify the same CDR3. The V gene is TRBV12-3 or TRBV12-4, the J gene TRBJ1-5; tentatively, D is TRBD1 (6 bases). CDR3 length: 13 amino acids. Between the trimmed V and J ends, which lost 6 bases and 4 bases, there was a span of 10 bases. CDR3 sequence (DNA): TGTGCCAGCAGGGGGCAGGGGAATCAGCCCCAGCATTTT. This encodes CASRGQGNQPQHF.